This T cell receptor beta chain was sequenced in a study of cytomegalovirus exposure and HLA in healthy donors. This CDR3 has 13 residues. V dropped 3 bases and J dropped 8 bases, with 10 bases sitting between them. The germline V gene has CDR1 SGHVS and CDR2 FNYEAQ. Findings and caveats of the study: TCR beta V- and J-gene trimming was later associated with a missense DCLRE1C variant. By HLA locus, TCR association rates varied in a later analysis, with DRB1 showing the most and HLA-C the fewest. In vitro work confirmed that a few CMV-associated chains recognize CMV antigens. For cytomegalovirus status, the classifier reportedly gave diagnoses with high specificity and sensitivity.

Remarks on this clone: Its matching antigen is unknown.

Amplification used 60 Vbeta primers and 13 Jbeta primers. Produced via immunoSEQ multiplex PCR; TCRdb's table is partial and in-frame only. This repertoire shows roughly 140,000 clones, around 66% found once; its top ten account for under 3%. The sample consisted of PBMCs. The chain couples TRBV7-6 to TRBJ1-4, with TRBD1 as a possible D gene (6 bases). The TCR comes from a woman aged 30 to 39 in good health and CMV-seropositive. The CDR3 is CASSLDRGEKLFF. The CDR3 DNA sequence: TGTGCCAGCAGCTTGGACAGAGGGGAAAAACTGTTTTTT. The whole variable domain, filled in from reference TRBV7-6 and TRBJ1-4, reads GAGVSQSPRYKVTKRGQDVALRCDPISGHVSLYWYRQALGQGPEFLTYFNYEAQQDKSGLPNDRFSAERPEGSISTLTIQRTEQRDSAMYRCASSLDRGEKLFFGSGTQLSVL.